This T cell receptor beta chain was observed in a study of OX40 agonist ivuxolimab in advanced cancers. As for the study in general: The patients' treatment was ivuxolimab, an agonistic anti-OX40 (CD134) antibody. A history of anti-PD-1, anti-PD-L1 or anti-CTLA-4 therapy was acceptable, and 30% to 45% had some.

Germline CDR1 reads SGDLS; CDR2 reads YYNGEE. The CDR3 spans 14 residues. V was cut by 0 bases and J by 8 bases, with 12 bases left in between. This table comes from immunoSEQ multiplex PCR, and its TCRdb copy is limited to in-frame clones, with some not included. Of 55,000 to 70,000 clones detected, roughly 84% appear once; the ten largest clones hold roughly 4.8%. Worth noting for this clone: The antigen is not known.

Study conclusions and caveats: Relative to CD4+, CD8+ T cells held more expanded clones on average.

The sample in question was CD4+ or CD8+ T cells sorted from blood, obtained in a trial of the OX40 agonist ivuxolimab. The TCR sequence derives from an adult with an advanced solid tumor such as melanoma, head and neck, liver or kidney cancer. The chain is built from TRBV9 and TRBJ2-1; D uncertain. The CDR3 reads CASSVADPLDEQFF. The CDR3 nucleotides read TGTGCCAGCAGCGTAGCAGACCCCTTAGATGAGCAGTTCTTC.